This T cell receptor beta chain was identified in a study of T cell responses to AZD1222 COVID-19 vaccine. Study-level points and caveats: Only six people who got AZD1222 tested seropositive at baseline. CD4 TCRs associated with vaccination spanned spike, dominating at 160-218 and 743-854.

Sequenced by immunoSEQ multiplex PCR; TCRdb stores in-frame clones only, minus some. The data contain 90,000 to 100,000 clones, roughly 85% of them singletons. Details on this clone: Its antigen is unknown.

Second-dose recipients at about 4 or about 12 weeks were treated as one pooled group. The sequence came from an adult who received the AZD1222 COVID-19 vaccine. Here the sequenced sample was peripheral blood, taken 28 days after the second AZD1222 dose.

The CDR3 region is CASSWDSRNTGELFF. In DNA form, the CDR3 reads TGTGCCAGTAGTTGGGACAGTAGGAACACCGGGGAGCTGTTTTTT. The rearrangement links TRBV19 to TRBJ2-2, with 7 bases that match TRBD1. Per germline, CDR1 LNHDA and CDR2 SQIVND (reference sequence). The CDR3 extends over 15 amino acids. V shed 5 bases, J shed 1 base, and the junction held 4 bases outside the gene matches.